The rows below give T cell receptor beta chains drawn from one sample of a study of immune heterogeneity within non-small cell lung tumors. From the multiplex PCR reads, TCRdb called clonotypes with MiXCR, one entry per CDR3 protein. In the table there are some 30,000 distinct CDR3 sequences, 28% of which are singletons. Sample: lung tumor tissue. The receptor set was obtained from a middle-aged man with non-small cell lung cancer. The CDR3 runs from the conserved cysteine through the conserved F or W. D genes are given only for firm matches. Rows give clone size only sometimes, using once, few, many, or a class for an expanded clone.

CSASLAGVVYNEQFF TGCAGTGCTAGCCTAGCGGGAGTTGTCTACAATGAGCAGTTCTTC TRBD2 TRBV20-1 - TRBJ2-1
CASSLSGGARPDTQYF TGTGCCAGCAGCTTATCAGGGGGCGCCCGTCCAGATACGCAGTATTTT TRBD1 TRBV11-2 many TRBJ2-3
CASSLGRVGELFF TGCGCCAGCAGCTTGGGAAGGGTCGGGGAGCTGTTTTTT - TRBV5-1 - TRBJ2-2
CASSLYRMDYTEAFF TGTGCCAGCAGCTTATACCGAATGGATTACACTGAAGCTTTCTTT - TRBV7-8 - TRBJ1-1
CASSEARGVIYGYTF TGTGCCAGCAGTGAAGCGCGGGGAGTCATCTATGGCTACACCTTC - TRBV6-1 many TRBJ1-2
CASSLVGRAYNEQFF TGTGCCAGCAGCCTTGTAGGACGGGCCTACAATGAGCAGTTCTTC - TRBV3-1 - TRBJ2-1
CASSPQGHEQYF TGTGCCAGCAGCCCCCAGGGGCACGAGCAGTACTTC - TRBV7-9 many TRBJ2-7
CASSKRDTGYGYTF TGTGCCAGCAGCAAGCGGGACACCGGCTATGGCTACACCTTC - TRBV5-5 - TRBJ1-2
CASSLAGGQFYEQYF TGCGCCAGCAGCTTGGCGGGGGGACAGTTTTACGAGCAGTACTTC - TRBV5-1 many TRBJ2-7
CASSLTGTGATEAFF TGTGCCAGCAGCTTAACCGGGACAGGGGCCACTGAAGCTTTCTTT TRBD1 TRBV13 few TRBJ1-1
CASSQYSGINEQFF TGTGCCAGCAGCCAATACTCGGGGATCAATGAGCAGTTCTTC - TRBV11-1 - TRBJ2-1
CASSLGRTGSYEQYF TGTGCCAGCAGCTTAGGAAGGACGGGTTCCTACGAGCAGTACTTC - TRBV5-5 - TRBJ2-7
CASSLGLADTDTQYF TGCGCCAGCAGCCTTGGACTAGCGGATACAGATACGCAGTATTTT TRBD2 TRBV5-1 medium-sized TRBJ2-3
CATSDTTGNYNEQFF TGTGCCACCAGTGATACTACGGGAAACTACAATGAGCAGTTCTTC - TRBV24-1 many TRBJ2-1
CASSPSEQTQYF TGTGCCAGCAGCCCCAGTGAGCAGACCCAGTACTTC - TRBV7-6 - TRBJ2-5
CASSTQRAGANVLTF TGTGCCAGCAGCACGCAGCGAGCTGGGGCCAACGTCCTGACTTTC - TRBV7-2 many TRBJ2-6
CASTPRGEAYGYTF TGTGCCAGCACGCCAAGAGGGGAGGCCTATGGCTACACCTTC - TRBV27 many TRBJ1-2
CASSERRREQFF TGTGCCAGCAGTGAAAGGCGGCGTGAGCAGTTCTTC - TRBV2 - TRBJ2-1
CSAAPRSGYTF TGCAGTGCAGCTCCGAGGAGTGGCTACACCTTC - TRBV20-1 many TRBJ1-2
CASRATGGNGYTF TGCGCCAGCAGGGCGACAGGGGGCAATGGCTACACCTTC TRBD1 TRBV5-1 many TRBJ1-2
CSAREEQTYGYTF TGCAGTGCTAGAGAAGAACAGACCTATGGCTACACCTTC - TRBV20-1 many TRBJ1-2
CATGQGNTEAFF TGTGCCACCGGACAGGGGAACACTGAAGCTTTCTTT TRBD1 TRBV25-1 - TRBJ1-1
CASSLGYRSANEKLFF TGTGCCAGCAGTTTAGGTTACAGGTCAGCTAATGAAAAACTGTTTTTT - TRBV28 many TRBJ1-4
CASSLGGDTDTQYF TGTGCCAGCAGCTTGGGTGGGGACACAGATACGCAGTATTTT - TRBV5-4 - TRBJ2-3
CASSHGPGGGYEQYF TGTGCCAGCAGCCACGGGCCCGGGGGGGGCTACGAGCAGTACTTC TRBD2 TRBV14 many TRBJ2-7
CASSHFGGLSSGNTIYF TGTGCCAGCAGCCACTTTGGTGGACTGTCCTCTGGAAACACCATATATTTT - TRBV3-1 - TRBJ1-3
CASSQGNYGYTF TGTGCCAGCAGTCAGGGAAACTATGGCTACACCTTC - TRBV28 - TRBJ1-2
CASSLGRGGGRALDTQYF TGTGCCAGCAGCTTAGGGCGCGGGGGCGGGAGGGCCTTGGATACGCAGTATTTT TRBD2 TRBV11-2 few TRBJ2-3
CASSSEAGVFGYTF TGCGCCAGCAGCTCCGAGGCGGGGGTTTTCGGCTACACCTTC - TRBV5-1 many TRBJ1-2
CASSPANSNYGYTF TGTGCAAGCAGCCCAGCGAACTCTAACTATGGCTACACCTTC - TRBV9 - TRBJ1-2
CATSDLRGGTEELFF TGTGCCACCAGTGATTTACGGGGGGGCACCGAGGAGCTGTTTTTT TRBD2 TRBV24-1 - TRBJ2-2
CASSLLGYSGANVLTF TGTGCCAGCAGCCTTTTGGGCTACTCTGGGGCCAACGTCCTGACTTTC - TRBV3-1 - TRBJ2-6
CASSLDRENYGYTF TGCGCCAGCAGCTTGGACAGGGAGAACTATGGCTACACCTTC - TRBV5-1 medium-sized TRBJ1-2
CASRGQQLYEQYF TGTGCCAGCAGAGGACAGCAATTGTACGAGCAGTACTTC - TRBV6-2/TRBV6-3 medium-sized TRBJ2-7
CASTLWEGYTF TGCGCCAGCACCTTGTGGGAAGGCTACACCTTC - TRBV5-1 once TRBJ1-2
CASSIQGGAAEAFF TGCGCCAGCAGCATACAGGGGGGCGCGGCTGAAGCTTTCTTT TRBD1 TRBV5-1 - TRBJ1-1
CASSDGDRVPREQYF TGTGCCAGCAGTGATGGGGACAGGGTTCCCCGTGAGCAGTACTTC TRBD1 TRBV2 many TRBJ2-7
CATSPFPGALNEQFF TGTGCCACCAGCCCGTTCCCGGGGGCGCTGAATGAGCAGTTCTTC - TRBV15 few TRBJ2-1
CASSFSGQGAVGYTF TGTGCCAGCAGTTTCTCGGGACAGGGGGCGGTTGGCTACACCTTC TRBD1 TRBV27 few TRBJ1-2
CASSYSGLTRSYEQYF TGTGCCAGCAGTTACTCGGGACTCACGCGGTCCTACGAGCAGTACTTC - TRBV6-6 many TRBJ2-7
CASSIAGTGATTNGYTF TGTGCCAGTAGTATCGCCGGGACAGGTGCTACCACTAATGGCTACACCTTC TRBD1 TRBV19 medium-sized TRBJ1-2
CASSESGFSYEQYF TGTGCCAGCAGCGAGTCAGGGTTCTCCTACGAGCAGTACTTC - TRBV7-8 many TRBJ2-7
CTTSERGQAYNEQFF TGTACCACCAGTGAGAGGGGACAGGCCTACAATGAGCAGTTCTTC TRBD1 TRBV24-1 - TRBJ2-1
CASSQEGGGYEQYF TGTGCCAGCAGCCAAGAGGGGGGGGGCTACGAGCAGTACTTC TRBD2 TRBV3-1 few TRBJ2-7
CASSMTGTVSNEQFF TGTGCCAGCAGCATGACCGGGACAGTGTCAAATGAGCAGTTCTTC TRBD1 TRBV9 many TRBJ2-1
CASTTPGTGVYGYTF TGTGCCAGCACTACCCCCGGGACAGGGGTCTATGGCTACACCTTC TRBD1 TRBV6-2/TRBV6-3 medium-sized TRBJ1-2
CASSIERGGETQYF TGTGCCAGTAGTATAGAAAGGGGTGGAGAGACCCAGTACTTC - TRBV19 medium-sized TRBJ2-5
CASSLGVRGSNGYTF TGTGCCAGCAGCTTAGGAGTGAGGGGCTCGAATGGCTACACCTTC - TRBV7-3 many TRBJ1-2
CASTADSYNEQFF TGCGCCAGCACCGCAGATTCCTACAATGAGCAGTTCTTC - TRBV5-1 few TRBJ2-1
CASSYTGLYEQYF TGTGCCAGCAGCTACACGGGACTCTACGAGCAGTACTTC - TRBV6-5 - TRBJ2-7
CASSTGPWHTEAFF TGTGCCAGCAGCACCGGCCCTTGGCACACTGAAGCTTTCTTT - TRBV12-3/TRBV12-4 - TRBJ1-1